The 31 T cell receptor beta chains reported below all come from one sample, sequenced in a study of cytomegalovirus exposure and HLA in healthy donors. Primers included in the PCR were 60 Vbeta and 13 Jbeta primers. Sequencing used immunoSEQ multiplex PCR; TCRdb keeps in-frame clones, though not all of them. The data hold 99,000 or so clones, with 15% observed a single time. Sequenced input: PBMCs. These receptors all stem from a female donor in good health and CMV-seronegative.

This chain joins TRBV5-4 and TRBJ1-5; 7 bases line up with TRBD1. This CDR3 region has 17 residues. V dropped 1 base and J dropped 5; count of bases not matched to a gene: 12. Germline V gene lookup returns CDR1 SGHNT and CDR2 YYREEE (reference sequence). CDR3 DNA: TGTGCCAGCAGCTTGACACCGGGACCCAGGGGGGATCAGCCCCAGCATTTT. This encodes CASSLTPGPRGDQPQHF. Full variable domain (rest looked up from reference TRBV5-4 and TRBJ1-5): ETGVTQSPTHLIKTRGQQVTLRCSSQSGHNTVSWYQQALGQGPQFIFQYYREEENGRGNFPPRFSGLQFPNYSSELNVNALELDDSALYLCASSLTPGPRGDQPQHFGDGTRLSIL.

The CDR3 region has the DNA TGTGCCAGCAGCACCAGCGGCGAAGCTTTCTTT. Protein product: CASSTSGEAFF. V usage is TRBV7-6 and J usage is TRBJ1-1; D unclear. Germline V gene lookup returns CDR1 SGHVS and CDR2 FNYEAQ. The CDR3 sequence is 11 residues long. Trimming removed 5 bases from V and 8 bases from J, with 9 bases in between.

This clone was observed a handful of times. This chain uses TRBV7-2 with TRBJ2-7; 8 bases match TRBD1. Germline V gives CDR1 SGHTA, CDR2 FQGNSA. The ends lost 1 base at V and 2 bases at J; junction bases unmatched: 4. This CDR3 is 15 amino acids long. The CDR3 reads CASSLVGQGTYEQYF. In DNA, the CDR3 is TGTGCCAGCAGCTTAGTAGGACAGGGAACCTACGAGCAGTACTTC.

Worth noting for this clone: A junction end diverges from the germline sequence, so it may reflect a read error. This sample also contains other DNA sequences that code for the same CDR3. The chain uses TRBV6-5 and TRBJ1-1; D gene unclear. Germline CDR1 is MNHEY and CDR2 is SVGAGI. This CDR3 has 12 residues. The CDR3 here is CASRTVNTEAFF. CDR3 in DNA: TGTGCCAGCAGGACTGTGAACACTGAAGCCTTCTTT.

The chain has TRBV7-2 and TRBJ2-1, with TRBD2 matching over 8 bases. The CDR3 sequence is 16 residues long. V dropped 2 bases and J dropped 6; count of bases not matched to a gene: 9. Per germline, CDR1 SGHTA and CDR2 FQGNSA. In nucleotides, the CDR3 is TGTGCCAGCAGCTTAACAGTAACTAGCGGTGTCAATGAGCAGTTCTTC. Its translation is CASSLTVTSGVNEQFF.

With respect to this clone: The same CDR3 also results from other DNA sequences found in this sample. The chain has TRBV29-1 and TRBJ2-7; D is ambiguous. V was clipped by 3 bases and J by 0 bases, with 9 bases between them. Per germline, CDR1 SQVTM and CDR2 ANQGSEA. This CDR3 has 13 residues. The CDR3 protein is CSVETVSSYEQYF. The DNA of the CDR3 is TGCAGCGTTGAGACTGTGAGCTCCTACGAGCAGTACTTC.

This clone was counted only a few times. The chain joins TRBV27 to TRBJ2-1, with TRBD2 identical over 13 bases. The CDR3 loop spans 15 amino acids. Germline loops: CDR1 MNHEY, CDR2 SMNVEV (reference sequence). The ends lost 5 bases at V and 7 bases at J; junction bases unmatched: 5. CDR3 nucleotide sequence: TGTGCCAGCAGTGGACTAGCGGGAGTCTCGAATGAGCAGTTCTTC. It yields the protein CASSGLAGVSNEQFF.

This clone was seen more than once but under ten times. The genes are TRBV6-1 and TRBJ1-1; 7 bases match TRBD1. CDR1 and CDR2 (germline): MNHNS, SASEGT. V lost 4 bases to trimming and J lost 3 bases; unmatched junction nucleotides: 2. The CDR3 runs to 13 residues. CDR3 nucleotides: TGTGCCAGCAGTGCGACAGGGTACACTGAAGCTTTCTTT. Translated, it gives CASSATGYTEAFF.

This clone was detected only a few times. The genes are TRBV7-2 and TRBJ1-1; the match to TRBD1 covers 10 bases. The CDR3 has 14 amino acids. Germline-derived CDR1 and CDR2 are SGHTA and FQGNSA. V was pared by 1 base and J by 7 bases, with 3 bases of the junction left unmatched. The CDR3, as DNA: TGTGCCAGCAGCTTAGTAGGGACAGGGGTTGAAGCTTTCTTT. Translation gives CASSLVGTGVEAFF.

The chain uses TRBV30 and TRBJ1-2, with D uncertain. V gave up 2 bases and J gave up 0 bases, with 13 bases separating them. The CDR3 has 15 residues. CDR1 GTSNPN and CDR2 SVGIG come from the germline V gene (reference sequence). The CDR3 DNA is TGTGCCTGGAGTCGGTATGGGAGAACTAACTATGGCTACACCTTC. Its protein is CAWSRYGRTNYGYTF.

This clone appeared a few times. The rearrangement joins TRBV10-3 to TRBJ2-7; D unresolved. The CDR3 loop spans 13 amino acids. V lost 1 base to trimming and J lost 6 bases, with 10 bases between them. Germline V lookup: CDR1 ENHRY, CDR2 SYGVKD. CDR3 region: CAISEYISGEQYF. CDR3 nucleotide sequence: TGTGCCATCAGTGAGTATATCTCAGGCGAGCAGTACTTC.

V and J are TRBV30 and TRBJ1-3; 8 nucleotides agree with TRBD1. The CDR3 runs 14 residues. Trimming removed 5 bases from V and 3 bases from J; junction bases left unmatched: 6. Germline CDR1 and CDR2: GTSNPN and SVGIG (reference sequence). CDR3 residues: CAWGVGTGGNTIYF. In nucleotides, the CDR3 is TGTGCCTGGGGCGTCGGGACAGGTGGAAACACCATATATTTT.

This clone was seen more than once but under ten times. CDR3 DNA sequence: TGTGCCAGCAGCTTGAAGTTAATAACTGGACAGGGGAATGAGCAGTACTTC. Its translation is CASSLKLITGQGNEQYF. This rearrangement joins TRBV5-4 to TRBJ2-7; TRBD1 agrees at 9 bases. The CDR3 has 17 residues. Losses at the gene ends were 1 base for V and 7 bases for J; bases not matched to a gene: 15. CDR1 and CDR2 (germline): SGHNT, YYREEE (reference sequence).

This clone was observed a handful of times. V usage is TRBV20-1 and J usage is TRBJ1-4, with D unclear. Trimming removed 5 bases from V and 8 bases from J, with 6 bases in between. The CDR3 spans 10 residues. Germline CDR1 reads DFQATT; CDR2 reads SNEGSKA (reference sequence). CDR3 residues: CSAYREKLFF. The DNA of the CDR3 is TGCAGTGCTTACAGAGAAAAACTGTTTTTT.

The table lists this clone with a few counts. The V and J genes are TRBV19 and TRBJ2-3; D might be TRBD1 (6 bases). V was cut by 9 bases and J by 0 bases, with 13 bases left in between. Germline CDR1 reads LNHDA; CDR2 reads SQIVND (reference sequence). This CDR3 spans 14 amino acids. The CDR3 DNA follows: TGTGCCAGCACAGACAGGTATAGCACAGATACGCAGTATTTT. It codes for CASTDRYSTDTQYF.

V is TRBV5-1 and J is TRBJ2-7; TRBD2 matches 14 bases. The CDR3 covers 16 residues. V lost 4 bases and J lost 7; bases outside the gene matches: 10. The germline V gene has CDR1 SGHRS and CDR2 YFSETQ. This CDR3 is CASSTRLAGGPGEQYF. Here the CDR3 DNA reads TGCGCCAGCAGCACCCGACTAGCGGGAGGGCCGGGTGAGCAGTACTTC.

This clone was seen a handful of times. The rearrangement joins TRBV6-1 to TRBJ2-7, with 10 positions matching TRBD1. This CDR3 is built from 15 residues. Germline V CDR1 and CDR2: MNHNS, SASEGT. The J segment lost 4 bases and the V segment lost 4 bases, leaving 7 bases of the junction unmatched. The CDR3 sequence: CASSAYGTGDYEQYF. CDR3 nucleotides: TGTGCCAGCAGTGCATACGGGACAGGGGATTACGAGCAGTACTTC.

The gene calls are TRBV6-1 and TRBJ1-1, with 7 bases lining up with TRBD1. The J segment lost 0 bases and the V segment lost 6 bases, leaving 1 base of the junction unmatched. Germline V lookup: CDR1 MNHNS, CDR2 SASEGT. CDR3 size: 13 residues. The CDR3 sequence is CASRGQLNTEAFF. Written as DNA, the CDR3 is TGTGCCAGCAGGGGACAGTTGAACACTGAAGCTTTCTTT.

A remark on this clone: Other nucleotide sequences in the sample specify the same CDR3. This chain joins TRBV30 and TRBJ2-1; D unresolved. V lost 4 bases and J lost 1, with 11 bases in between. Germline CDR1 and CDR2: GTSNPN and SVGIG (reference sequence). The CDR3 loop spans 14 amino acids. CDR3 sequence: CAWIARGSYNEQFF. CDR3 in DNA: TGTGCCTGGATTGCTCGCGGATCCTACAATGAGCAGTTCTTC.

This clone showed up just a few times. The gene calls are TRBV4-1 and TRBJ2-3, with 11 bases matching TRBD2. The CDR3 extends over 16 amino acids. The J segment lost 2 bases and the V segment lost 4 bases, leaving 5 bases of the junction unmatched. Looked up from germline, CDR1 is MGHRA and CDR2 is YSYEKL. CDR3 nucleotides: TGCGCCAGCAGCCTCAGACTAGCGGGGAACACAGATACGCAGTATTTT. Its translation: CASSLRLAGNTDTQYF.

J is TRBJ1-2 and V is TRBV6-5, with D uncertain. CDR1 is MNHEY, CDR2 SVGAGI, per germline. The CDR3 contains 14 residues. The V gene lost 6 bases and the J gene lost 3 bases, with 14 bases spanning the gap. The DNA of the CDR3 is TGTGCCAGCAGACCCGGACTCCGGGACTATGGCTACACCTTC. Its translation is CASRPGLRDYGYTF.

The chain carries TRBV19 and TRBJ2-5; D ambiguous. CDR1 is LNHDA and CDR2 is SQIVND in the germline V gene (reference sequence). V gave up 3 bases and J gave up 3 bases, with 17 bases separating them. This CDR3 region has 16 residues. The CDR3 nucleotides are TGTGCCAGTAGTATTTATTCCGGTTACACAGAAGAGACCCAGTACTTC. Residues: CASSIYSGYTEETQYF.

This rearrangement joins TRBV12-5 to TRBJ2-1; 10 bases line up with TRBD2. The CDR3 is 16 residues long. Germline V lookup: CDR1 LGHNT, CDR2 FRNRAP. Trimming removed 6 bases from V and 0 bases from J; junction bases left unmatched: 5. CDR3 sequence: CASGRLAGDSYNEQFF. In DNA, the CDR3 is TGTGCTAGTGGGCGACTAGCGGGCGACTCCTACAATGAGCAGTTCTTC.

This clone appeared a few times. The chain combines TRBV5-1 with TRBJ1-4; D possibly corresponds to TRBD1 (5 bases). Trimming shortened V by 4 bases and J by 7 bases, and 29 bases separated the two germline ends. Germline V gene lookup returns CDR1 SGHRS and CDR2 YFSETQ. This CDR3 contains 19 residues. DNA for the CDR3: TGCGCCAGCAGCGCAGGTTCGGCCCAGGGCCCGGGCAGAAGTGAAAAACTGTTTTTT. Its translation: CASSAGSAQGPGRSEKLFF. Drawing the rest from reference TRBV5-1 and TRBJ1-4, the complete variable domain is KAGVTQTPRYLIKTRGQQVTLSCSPISGHRSVSWYQQTPGQGLQFLFEYFSETQRNKGNFPGRFSGRQFSNSRSEMNVSTLELGDSALYLCASSAGSAQGPGRSEKLFFGSGTQLSVL.

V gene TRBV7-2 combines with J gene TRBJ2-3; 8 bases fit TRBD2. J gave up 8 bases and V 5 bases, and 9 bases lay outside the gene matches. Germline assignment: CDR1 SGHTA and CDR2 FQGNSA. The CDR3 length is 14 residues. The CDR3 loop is CASSPTTSAGTQYF. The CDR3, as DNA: TGTGCCAGCAGCCCCACGACTAGCGCCGGTACGCAGTATTTT.

CDR3 region: CASSPGLAGGRNEQFF. For the CDR3, the DNA is TGCGCCAGCAGTCCGGGACTAGCGGGAGGGCGTAATGAGCAGTTCTTC. The gene calls are TRBV4-3 and TRBJ2-1; 16 bases are a match to TRBD2. The germline CDR1 and CDR2 sequences are LGHNA and YSLEER. The CDR3 sequence is 16 residues long. V dropped 6 bases and J dropped 7; count of bases not matched to a gene: 6.

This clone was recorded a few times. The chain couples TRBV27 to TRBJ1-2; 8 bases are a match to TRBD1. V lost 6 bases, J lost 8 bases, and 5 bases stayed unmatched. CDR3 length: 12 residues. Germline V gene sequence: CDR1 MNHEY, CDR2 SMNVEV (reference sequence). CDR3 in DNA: TGTGCCAGCAGCCCAGGGGGCATCGGCTACACCTTC. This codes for CASSPGGIGYTF.

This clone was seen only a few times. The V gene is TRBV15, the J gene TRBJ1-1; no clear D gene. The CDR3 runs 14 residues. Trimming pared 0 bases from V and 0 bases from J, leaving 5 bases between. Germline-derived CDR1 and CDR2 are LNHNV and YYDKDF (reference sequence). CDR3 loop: CATSRDGVNTEAFF. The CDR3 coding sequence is TGTGCCACCAGCAGAGACGGGGTGAACACTGAAGCTTTCTTT.

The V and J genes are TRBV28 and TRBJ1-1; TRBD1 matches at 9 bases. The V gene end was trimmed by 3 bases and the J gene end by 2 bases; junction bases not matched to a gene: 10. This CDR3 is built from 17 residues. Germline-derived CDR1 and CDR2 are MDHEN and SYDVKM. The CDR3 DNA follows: TGTGCCAGCAGTTTTTCAGGTTGGGACAGGGCCAACACTGAAGCTTTCTTT. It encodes CASSFSGWDRANTEAFF.

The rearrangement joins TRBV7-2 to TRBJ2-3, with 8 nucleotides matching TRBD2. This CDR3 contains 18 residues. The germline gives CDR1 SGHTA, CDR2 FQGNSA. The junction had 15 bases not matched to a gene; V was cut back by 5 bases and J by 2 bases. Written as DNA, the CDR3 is TGTGCCAGCAGCGTCCGTCGGGGGGGCGGGGGGAACACAGATACGCAGTATTTT. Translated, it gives CASSVRRGGGGNTDTQYF.

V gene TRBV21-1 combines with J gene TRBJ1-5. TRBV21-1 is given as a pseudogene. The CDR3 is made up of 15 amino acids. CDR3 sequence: CASSKGSRGNQPQHF. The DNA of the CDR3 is TGTGCCAGCAGCAAAGGCTCACGGGGTAATCAGCCCCAGCATTTT.